This T cell receptor (beta chain) derives from a study of human T cells and chemical hapten exposure. Study in general: Patients, largely female, had alopecia areata, totalis or universalis. Overall study results and limits: Expanded TCRs grouped into significantly more large CDR3 similarity clusters than controls produced.

A single record per CDR3 protein comes from TCRdb applying MiXCR to the RACE reads. The sample has some 94,000 distinct CDR3 sequences, around an eighth seen once. The CDR3 runs 12 residues. CDR1 is MDHEN, CDR2 SYDVKM, per germline. Trimming cost V 6 bases and J 4 bases, with 8 bases left between them. This clonotype has only a few counts. Antigen unknown. Regarding time point: patch test 1, 2 weeks after DPC sensitization. The treatment was: therapeutic diphenylcyclopropenone sensitization with weekly scalp DPC. The sample in question was whole blood, obtained in connection with sensitization to the hapten diphenylcyclopropenone (DPC). This TCR came from a woman aged 35 to 49 with alopecia areata. Some clones in this sample may be carry-over from other donors' samples. The chain recombines TRBV28 with TRBJ2-3; D is unresolved. The CDR3 sequence is CASSLKPDTQYF. As DNA, the CDR3 is TGTGCCAGCAGCCTTAAACCAGATACGCAGTATTTT.